This T cell receptor beta chain comes out of a study of T cells in Graves' hyperthyroidism and ophthalmopathy (dated by TCRdb to between 2018 and 2020). For the wider study: Peripheral blood was collected at initial diagnosis, before any treatment. The approximately 97 discovery patients were randomly divided into training and test sets at a 7:3 ratio. After blood sampling, hyperthyroidism patients were treated with methimazole at a starting dose of 30 mg daily, and ophthalmopathy patients were treated with high-dose intravenous methylprednisolone. In addition, the study compared T-cell repertoires in thyroid tissue and in blood from several Graves' hyperthyroidism patients. Prospective prediction of ophthalmopathy was tested in an independent validation cohort of fewer than 20 hyperthyroidism patients and 17 patients who later progressed to ophthalmopathy. TCR V-J signatures able to tell the groups apart were searched for in a discovery cohort of 90 to 100 patients, of whom fewer than 45 had Graves' ophthalmopathy and some 60 had stable Graves' hyperthyroidism. The paper describes TCR Vbeta CDR3 sequencing of 140 or so peripheral blood samples, made up of about 41 ophthalmopathy patients, more than 70 hyperthyroidism patients and 17 progressor patients. Findings and caveats that apply to the study as a whole: No statistical method was used to set the sample size in advance, and investigators knew the group allocation. Most expanded thyroid clonotypes (frequency above 0.001) were also found in blood, which suggests that blood repertoires may mirror thyroid immune responses. In validation, progression to ophthalmopathy was predicted by the model with 70.59% sensitivity and 72.22% specificity, a median of about 6 months before onset. A model built on a 13 V-J signature distinguished ophthalmopathy from stable hyperthyroidism, reaching around 87% sensitivity and under 84% specificity in cross-validation and 80%/75% in testing.

V is pared back by 1 base and J by 8 bases, with 9 bases lying between the germline termini. The CDR3 spans 13 residues, from the cysteine through the phenylalanine. Solely the CDR3 DNA is kept, with 39 bases framed from the first base. The germline V gene (reference sequence) specifies LGHDT as CDR1 and YNNKEL as CDR2. Amplification of TCR beta CDR3 regions was carried out from RNA transcripts. The TCR CDR3 was subjected to a first round of RT-PCR using the HTBI primer set and the Qiagen OneStep RT-PCR kit. Libraries were constructed in a second round of multiplex PCR, after which size selection and purification were performed. Sequencing of the libraries was done on an Illumina HiSeq2000 using paired-end 100 bp reads. From the authors' description of their analysis: SOAPnuke was used to process the raw data, with reads discarded if the reads contained adapters or uncalled bases, had a mean Phred below 15, or lacked an exact constant-primer or identifier match. High-quality paired reads were merged using COPE v1.2.5, and each unique nucleotide sequence was defined as a clonotype. MiTCR v1.1 was used to align clonotypes to the IMGT TRBV, TRBD and TRBJ reference segments. Analysis was restricted to V-J combinations with a frequency above 0.0001, which covered about 99% of repertoires. A TCS score was defined as the ratio between F50 (clonal expansion) and ExV (chaos), using BLOSUM62-based TCRdist between CDR3 peptides within each V-J. Welch's t-statistics and random forest reduced approximately 520 V-J features to about 13, which were used in a naive Bayes classifier (R e1071). The raw public data were reprocessed by TCRdb itself: fastp quality trimming at Q25, MiXCR clonotype calling, in-frame beta chains only. Here each entry gathers all rows of one CDR3 protein and keeps the most common genes and DNA. The V and J calls here are based on TCRdb, not the publication. Present in this sample are about 290,000 distinct CDR3 sequences, about 16% of which were seen just once. The ten largest clones take up about 30% of the sample.

This clonotype was counted ten times or more. Its antigen remains undetermined. Qualities for individual bases were not recorded, and no much larger clone is one base off. Hyperthyroidism patients were aged 18 to 65 years and newly diagnosed, with disease duration of less than 2 months. The study excluded patients with uncontrolled infections, other autoimmune diseases, pregnancy or lactation. Diagnoses were established on the basis of clinical symptoms, serum thyroxine and TRAb, thyroid ultrasound, and orbital computed tomography. For progressor patients, blood was drawn at the first diagnosis of hyperthyroidism, before any ophthalmopathy symptoms had appeared. Ficoll-Paque density gradient centrifugation was used to isolate PBMCs from about 9.4 ml of fresh peripheral blood. Progressor patients were initially diagnosed with Graves' hyperthyroidism and developed ophthalmopathy during follow-up. Total RNA was extracted with Trizol reagent, and quality was checked on an Agilent 2100 Bioanalyzer.

Specimen: blood. The clonotype originates from a woman aged 45-65 years with Graves' hyperthyroidism that later progressed to Graves' ophthalmopathy. The sequence links TRBV3-1 to TRBJ2-1, with the D gene call left open. In nucleotide form, the sequence is TGTGCCAGCAGCCAAGGAGTTGGGGATGAGCAGTTCTTC. Protein translation: CASSQGVGDEQFF.